The 15 T cell receptor beta chains below all came from one sample that was sequenced in a study of shared clonotypes between healthy human individuals. Profiling relied on immunoSEQ multiplex PCR, and the TCRdb table lists in-frame clones only, not all of them. Of about 2.4 million clones listed, roughly 93% are singletons. The specimen sequenced was naive CD4+ T cells from PBMCs. As for subset: CD45RA+ positively selected. All receptors come from a man younger than 35 in good health. Some clones in this sample may be carry-over from other donors' samples.

The chain couples TRBV5-1 to TRBJ2-7, with 10 bases matching TRBD1. The CDR3 is 15 residues long. Trimming took 4 bases from V and 3 from J; bases not matched to a gene: 7. Germline assignment: CDR1 SGHRS and CDR2 YFSETQ. CDR3 in DNA: TGCGCCAGCAGCGTAAGGACAGGGGGTAGCTACGAGCAGTACTTC. Amino acids: CASSVRTGGSYEQYF.

V usage is TRBV14 and J usage is TRBJ1-2; 9 bases match TRBD1. CDR3 length equals 16 residues. CDR1 and CDR2 from the germline V gene are SGHDN and FVKESK. The V segment lost 4 bases and the J segment 8 bases; nucleotides outside the gene matches: 14. CDR3 sequence: CASSLLTDRGTRGYTF. The CDR3 bases are TGTGCCAGCAGCCTACTAACCGACAGGGGGACTAGGGGCTACACCTTC.

For this clone: At one end the junction does not follow the germline gene, possibly because of a read error. V usage is TRBV28 and J usage is TRBJ2-7; D unresolved. Germline V gives CDR1 MDHEN, CDR2 SYDVKM. This CDR3 has 12 residues. The CDR3 region has the DNA TGTGCCAGCAGGACGCCGTCCTCCGAGCAGTACTTC. Translation: CASRTPSSEQYF.

This sequence joins TRBV5-1 and TRBJ2-1; D is perhaps TRBD1 or TRBD2 (5 bases each). Looked up from germline, CDR1 is SGHRS and CDR2 is YFSETQ. V was cut by 1 base and J by 8 bases, with 19 bases left in between. CDR3 size: 16 residues. Here the CDR3 DNA reads TGCGCCAGCAGCTTGTTCGAGGGTGGCAGGGAAGATGAGCAGTTCTTC. Its translation is CASSLFEGGREDEQFF.

The rearrangement uses TRBV7-9 and TRBJ1-1, with D perhaps matching TRBD1 (6 bases). The CDR3 loop spans 14 amino acids. Germline CDR1 is SEHNR and CDR2 is FQNEAQ (reference sequence). With 4 bases removed from V and 7 bases from J, the gap between germline ends came to 16 bases. CDR3 region: CASSSPGVRNEAFF. The CDR3 bases are TGTGCCAGCAGCTCCCCAGGGGTTAGGAATGAAGCTTTCTTT.

This chain joins TRBV6-1 and TRBJ1-1; TRBD1 might be the D (5 bases). Germline V gives CDR1 MNHNS, CDR2 SASEGT. V gave up 5 bases and J gave up 9 bases, with 10 bases separating them. This CDR3 has 11 residues. CDR3 sequence reads: CASSYGGKAFF. The CDR3 DNA sequence: TGTGCCAGCAGTTACGGGGGGAAAGCTTTCTTT.

The V gene is TRBV28, the J gene TRBJ1-4; 9 bases line up with TRBD1. The CDR3 runs to 17 residues. The V segment lost 1 base and the J segment 7 bases; nucleotides outside the gene matches: 10. Germline V CDR1 and CDR2: MDHEN, SYDVKM. CDR3 sequence (DNA): TGTGCCAGCAGTTTATTCGTTGGCGGACAGGGGCGTGAAAAACTGTTTTTT. It translates to CASSLFVGGQGREKLFF.

The chain recombines TRBV12-5 with TRBJ1-3; no clear D gene. Germline assignment: CDR1 LGHNT and CDR2 FRNRAP. V was clipped by 4 bases and J by 3 bases, with 16 bases between them. This CDR3 spans 16 amino acids. The DNA for the CDR3 is TGTGCTAGTGGTTCCCATCACGGGTCGGGTGGAAACACCATATATTTT. Amino acids: CASGSHHGSGGNTIYF.

A word on this clone: Other nucleotide sequences from this sample produce the same CDR3. This chain links TRBV5-1 with TRBJ2-2; a weak D match, TRBD1 (6 bases). V lost 3 bases, J lost 1 base, and 10 bases lay in between. The germline CDR1 and CDR2 sequences are SGHRS and YFSETQ. The CDR3 covers 15 residues. The CDR3 DNA sequence: TGCGCCAGCAGCTCGACGGGACAGAACACCGGGGAGCTGTTTTTT. Encoded protein: CASSSTGQNTGELFF.

This chain joins TRBV4-2 and TRBJ2-3; 12 bases are a match to TRBD2. There are 17 residues in the CDR3. J was trimmed by 2 bases and V by 2 bases; bases with no gene match: 5. Germline V gene sequence: CDR1 LGHNA, CDR2 YNFKEQ. The CDR3 coding sequence is TGTGCCAGCAGCCAAAGAGGACTAGCGGGGTACACAGATACGCAGTATTTT. Protein sequence: CASSQRGLAGYTDTQYF.

The gene calls are TRBV5-1 and TRBJ2-1, with D possibly being TRBD2 (6 bases). V was cut by 3 bases and J by 4 bases, with 14 bases left in between. Germline V lookup: CDR1 SGHRS, CDR2 YFSETQ. The CDR3 loop spans 15 amino acids. This CDR3 reads CASSWNTAGYNEQFF. The CDR3, as DNA: TGCGCCAGCAGCTGGAACACGGCGGGGTACAATGAGCAGTTCTTC.

The CDR3 DNA follows: TGTGCCAGCAGCCCGATAGGAGTTGGGGCCAACGTCCTGACTTTC. This gives the protein CASSPIGVGANVLTF. V gene TRBV7-3 combines with J gene TRBJ2-6, with unresolved D. From germline, CDR1 is SGHTA and CDR2 FQGTGA. The CDR3 contains 15 residues. V was shortened by 5 bases and J by 3 bases, with 11 bases between the two germline ends. The full variable domain, with the rest looked up from reference TRBV7-3 and TRBJ2-6, is GAGVSQTPSNKVTEKGKYVELRCDPISGHTALYWYRQSLGQGPEFLIYFQGTGAADDSGLPNDRFFAVRPEGSVSTLKIQRTERGDSAVYLCASSPIGVGANVLTFGAGSRLTVL.

The chain carries TRBV5-4 and TRBJ2-7; D not resolved. The germline gives CDR1 SGHNT, CDR2 YYREEE (reference sequence). The V end was cut by 4 bases, the J end by 3 bases, with 14 bases between. This CDR3 is 14 amino acids long. In DNA, the CDR3 is TGTGCCAGCAGCGTAAGACCGGACCACTACGAGCAGTACTTC. It yields the protein CASSVRPDHYEQYF.

This chain uses TRBV5-1 with TRBJ2-3; D is perhaps TRBD2 (6 bases). Trimming left V 1 base short and J 5 bases short, with 17 bases between. The CDR3 is 16 residues long. Germline V CDR1 and CDR2: SGHRS, YFSETQ. The CDR3 here is CASSLPAGPAGDTQYF. CDR3 DNA sequence: TGCGCCAGCAGCTTGCCGGCGGGGCCAGCGGGAGATACGCAGTATTTT.

This clone was counted a single time. The chain has TRBV2 and TRBJ1-1; no definite D call. The CDR3 has 14 amino acids. The germline V gene encodes CDR1 SNHLY and CDR2 FYNNEI. V was cut by 3 bases and J by 4 bases, with 12 bases left in between. In DNA form, the CDR3 reads TGTGCCAGCAGTGATGGTAGGCAAGTCACTGAAGCTTTCTTT. This codes for CASSDGRQVTEAFF.